The clone carrying this T cell receptor beta chain has only a few counts. Antigen: not known. The data are from a study of human T cells and chemical hapten exposure. Study as a whole: Per-sample variation in TCR yield stemmed mainly from small pooled library volume differences. Overall study results and limits: TCRs whose frequency exceeded 1 in 1000 remained the same following DPC sensitization.

Individual cDNA molecules (in the library) carried attached unique molecular identifiers. In the authors' workflow: With a range of roughly 23,224 to 690,600, the median per sample was 95,638 TCRs. TCRdb ran MiXCR on the 5' RACE reads and lists one entry per CDR3 protein. The V and J calls, along with clone size, are taken from TCRdb and not from the paper's own processing. The table lists about 80,000 distinct CDR3 sequences, 6.5% to 8.5% of them singletons, with under 3% in the top ten. The V end lost 0 bases, the J end lost 0 bases, and 12 bases lay between the germline ends. The CDR3 sequence is 16 residues long. In germline, CDR1 is DFQATT, CDR2 SNEGSKA (reference sequence). The template was total RNA from unfractionated whole blood.

This rearrangement joins TRBV20-1 to TRBJ2-1; maybe TRBD1 (6 bases). The TCR originated in a male donor in good health. This CDR3 reads CSARDRNRVSYNEQFF. The CDR3 DNA is TGCAGTGCTAGAGATAGGAACAGGGTCTCCTACAATGAGCAGTTCTTC.